This TCR beta chain was sequenced during a study of memory CD4+ T cells and cytomegalovirus serostatus. Study-level points and caveats: A US-trained random forest predicted CMV serostatus with median AUC approximately 0.9. Suggested: most of the CMV-linked TCR signature lies in CD4+ memory cells.

Germline V gene sequence: CDR1 GTSNPN, CDR2 SVGIG (reference sequence). CDR3 length: 15 amino acids. Trimming at V came to 5 bases and at J to 0 bases, leaving 9 bases not matched to a gene. Single viable CD3+CD4+CD8-CD45RO+ cells were sorted as the memory CD4+ T cells. With regard to this clone: Its antigen remains unknown.

TCRdb keeps only in-frame clones here, not all; method: immunoSEQ multiplex PCR. The table includes about 100,000 clones, about 80% detected once. Sequences were obtained from memory CD4+ T cells from blood. This chain uses TRBV30 with TRBJ2-7, with TRBD1 identical over 8 bases. The TCR was taken from an adult in good health and CMV-seropositive. The CDR3 protein is CAWQPWDRSSYEQYF. The CDR3 coding sequence is TGTGCCTGGCAACCTTGGGACAGGAGCTCCTACGAGCAGTACTTC.